The rows below give T cell receptor beta chains drawn from one sample of a study of cytomegalovirus exposure and HLA in healthy donors. Assay used: immunoSEQ multiplex PCR; TCRdb lists only in-frame clones, some missing. The sample contains about 220,000 clones, 75% to 95% of which appear only once. What was sequenced was PBMCs. The receptors here all came from a woman between 18 and 30 years old in good health and CMV-seronegative. The CDR3 runs from the conserved cysteine through the conserved F or W. The D gene is left open where the match is weak. Clone size appears in some rows only: once, few, many, or a class for an expanded clone.

d_gene	abundance	j_gene	v_gene	CDR3aa	CDR3nt
.	once	TRBJ1-1	TRBV6-1	CASSVSGNPPNTEAFF	TGTGCCAGCAGTGTTTCGGGGAACCCCCCGAACACTGAAGCTTTCTTT
TRBD2	.	TRBJ2-1	TRBV6-6	CASSPRGLAGAQQFF	TGTGCCAGCAGCCCTAGAGGACTAGCGGGAGCTCAGCAGTTCTTC
.	.	TRBJ2-1	TRBV6-4	CASSPQGLSYNEQFF	TGTGCCAGCAGCCCTCAGGGTCTCTCCTACAATGAGCAGTTCTTC
.	.	TRBJ1-2	TRBV6-4	CASSIGQGWYGYTF	TGTGCCAGCAGTATTGGGCAGGGTTGGTATGGCTACACCTTC
TRBD2	.	TRBJ2-1	TRBV7-6	CASSGSGGRTPYNEQFF	TGTGCCAGCAGCGGATCGGGCGGGAGGACCCCCTACAATGAGCAGTTCTTC
.	.	TRBJ2-7	TRBV25-1	CASSEAGPYEQYF	TGTGCCAGCAGTGAGGCAGGGCCGTACGAGCAGTACTTC
.	.	TRBJ1-5	TRBV6-6	CASSYGRSNSNQPQHF	TGTGCCAGCAGTTACGGCAGGTCGAATAGCAATCAGCCCCAGCATTTT
TRBD2	.	TRBJ2-1	TRBV6-5	CASTLAGVNEQFF	TGTGCCAGCACTCTAGCGGGAGTGAATGAGCAGTTCTTC
TRBD2	once	TRBJ2-5	TRBV4-2	CASSQESGRAWETQYF	TGTGCCAGCAGCCAAGAGAGCGGGAGGGCGTGGGAGACCCAGTACTTC
TRBD1	.	TRBJ1-2	TRBV19	CASSNRDRGPGGYTF	TGTGCCAGTAGTAACCGGGACAGGGGCCCCGGGGGCTACACCTTC
TRBD1	few	TRBJ2-7	TRBV30	CAWSVGQGAYEQYF	TGTGCCTGGAGTGTTGGGCAGGGGGCCTACGAGCAGTACTTC
.	.	TRBJ2-7	TRBV30	CAWSHAGPYEQYF	TGTGCCTGGAGCCACGCTGGGCCCTACGAGCAGTACTTC
TRBD1	.	TRBJ2-3	TRBV30	CAWTAGTGRITDTQYF	TGTGCCTGGACCGCCGGGACAGGGAGGATCACAGATACGCAGTATTTT
.	.	TRBJ1-1	TRBV9	CASSVAQHTEAFF	TGTGCCAGCAGCGTAGCACAACACACTGAAGCTTTCTTT
.	.	TRBJ2-2	TRBV7-9	CASSQDGGLTGELFF	TGTGCCAGCAGTCAAGACGGGGGGCTTACCGGGGAGCTGTTTTTT
.	.	TRBJ2-3	TRBV6-5	CASTGGSEDTQYF	TGTGCCAGCACGGGCGGGTCAGAAGATACGCAGTATTTT
TRBD2	.	TRBJ2-7	TRBV27	CATHPLGGEREQYF	TGTGCCACCCACCCCTTGGGGGGGGAGAGAGAGCAGTACTTC
TRBD2	.	TRBJ2-2	TRBV5-6	CASSLVLAGWNTGELFF	TGTGCCAGCAGCTTGGTACTAGCGGGGTGGAACACCGGGGAGCTGTTTTTT
.	.	TRBJ1-3	TRBV5-1	CASSLEAWREPGNTIYF	TGCGCCAGCAGCTTGGAGGCCTGGCGGGAACCTGGAAACACCATATATTTT
TRBD2	.	TRBJ2-7	TRBV2	CASSDAGRPPDEQYF	TGTGCCAGCAGTGACGCCGGGAGGCCCCCGGACGAGCAGTACTTC
.	.	TRBJ2-1	TRBV30	CAWGSRFGEQFF	TGTGCCTGGGGGAGTCGGTTTGGTGAGCAGTTCTTC
TRBD2	.	TRBJ2-2	TRBV9	CASSVEGGGLAGSNTGELFF	TGTGCCAGCAGCGTAGAAGGCGGGGGACTAGCGGGATCGAACACCGGGGAGCTGTTTTTT
TRBD1	.	TRBJ1-1	TRBV11-1	CASSPDRGRREAFF	TGTGCCAGCAGCCCAGACAGGGGGCGACGAGAAGCTTTCTTT
.	.	TRBJ1-2	TRBV5-1	CASSANPASNLYGYTF	TGCGCCAGCAGCGCGAACCCAGCTAGTAACCTCTATGGCTACACCTTC
TRBD1	.	TRBJ2-7	TRBV5-4	CASSGKTGGDYEQYF	TGTGCCAGCAGCGGAAAGACAGGGGGCGATTACGAGCAGTACTTC
TRBD2	.	TRBJ2-1	TRBV11-1	CASSPGTSGVKQFF	TGTGCCAGCAGCCCAGGGACTAGCGGGGTAAAGCAGTTCTTC
TRBD1	.	TRBJ1-2	TRBV4-2	CASSQAVSSGRGNGYTF	TGTGCCAGCAGCCAAGCGGTATCAAGCGGCAGGGGGAATGGCTACACCTTC
TRBD1	.	TRBJ2-3	TRBV27	CASSRFSTGGDTQYF	TGTGCCAGCAGCCGGTTTTCCACAGGGGGAGATACGCAGTATTTT
TRBD1	.	TRBJ2-5	TRBV15	CATGPGQGGETQYF	TGTGCCACCGGGCCCGGACAGGGTGGAGAGACCCAGTACTTC
.	.	TRBJ1-3	TRBV5-6	CASSLVAATSGNTIYF	TGTGCCAGCAGCTTGGTGGCGGCTACCTCTGGAAACACCATATATTTT
.	.	TRBJ2-1	TRBV10-3	CAITAGSGSYNEQFF	TGTGCCATCACCGCGGGCTCGGGGTCCTACAATGAGCAGTTCTTC
.	once	TRBJ1-1	TRBV5-1	CASSTRGYNTEAFF	TGCGCCAGCAGCACCCGGGGGTACAACACTGAAGCTTTCTTT
.	.	TRBJ1-3	TRBV4-2	CASSQDPGQVSGNTIYF	TGTGCCAGCAGCCAAGATCCAGGGCAAGTCTCTGGAAACACCATATATTTT
TRBD1	once	TRBJ1-1	TRBV30	CAWSARGQGVAAFF	TGTGCCTGGAGTGCACGGGGACAGGGGGTGGCAGCTTTCTTT
TRBD2	.	TRBJ2-7	TRBV4-1	CASSHSTSGAYEQYF	TGCGCCAGCAGCCACTCGACTAGCGGAGCCTACGAGCAGTACTTC
.	.	TRBJ1-4	TRBV4-1	CASSQADPGEKLFF	TGCGCCAGCAGCCAAGCAGATCCAGGTGAAAAACTGTTTTTT
.	.	TRBJ1-1	TRBV5-1	CASSLGRGGSEAFF	TGCGCCAGCAGCTTGGGCCGGGGAGGATCTGAAGCTTTCTTT
TRBD1	.	TRBJ2-2	TRBV2	CASRGDRGLSGELFF	TGTGCCAGCAGGGGGGACAGGGGGCTGAGCGGGGAGCTGTTTTTT
.	.	TRBJ2-1	TRBV19	CASSIGTRAPNEQFF	TGTGCCAGTAGTATAGGAACTAGGGCCCCTAATGAGCAGTTCTTC
.	.	TRBJ2-1	TRBV2	CASLNYPSYNEQFF	TGTGCCAGCCTTAACTACCCCTCCTACAATGAGCAGTTCTTC
.	.	TRBJ2-7	TRBV19	CASSARAILRTYEQYF	TGTGCCAGTAGTGCCCGTGCTATTCTGAGGACCTACGAGCAGTACTTC
TRBD2	.	TRBJ2-2	TRBV10-1	CASSGTSTLRANTGELFF	TGCGCCAGCAGCGGGACTAGTACTCTCCGAGCGAACACCGGGGAGCTGTTTTTT
.	.	TRBJ2-1	TRBV4-1	CASSQDGDQFNEQFF	TGCGCCAGCAGCCAAGACGGAGACCAATTCAATGAGCAGTTCTTC
.	.	TRBJ2-2	TRBV6-5	CASSRDKELFF	TGTGCCAGCAGCCGGGACAAGGAGCTGTTTTTT
.	once	TRBJ1-5	TRBV6-5	CASSYLDQPQHF	TGTGCCAGCAGTTACCTTGATCAGCCCCAGCATTTT
TRBD1	few	TRBJ2-1	TRBV29-1	CSVEVGQGALGEQFF	TGCAGCGTTGAGGTGGGACAGGGGGCGTTAGGTGAGCAGTTCTTC